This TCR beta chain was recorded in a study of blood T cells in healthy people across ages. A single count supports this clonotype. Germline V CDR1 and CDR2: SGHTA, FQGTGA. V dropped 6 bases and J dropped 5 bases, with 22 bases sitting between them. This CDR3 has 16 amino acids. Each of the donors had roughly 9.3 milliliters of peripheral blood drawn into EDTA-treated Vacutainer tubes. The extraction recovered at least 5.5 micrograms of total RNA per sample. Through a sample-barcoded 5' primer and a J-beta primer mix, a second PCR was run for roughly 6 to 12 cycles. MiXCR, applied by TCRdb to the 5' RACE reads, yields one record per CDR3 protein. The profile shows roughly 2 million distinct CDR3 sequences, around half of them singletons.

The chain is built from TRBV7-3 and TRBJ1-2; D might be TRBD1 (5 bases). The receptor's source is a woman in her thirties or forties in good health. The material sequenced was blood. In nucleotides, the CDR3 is TGTGCCAGCAGGTATCCGGGACGCAACCCCGAATATGGCTACACCTTC. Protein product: CASRYPGRNPEYGYTF. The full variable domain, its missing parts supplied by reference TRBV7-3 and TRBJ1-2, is GAGVSQTPSNKVTEKGKYVELRCDPISGHTALYWYRQSLGQGPEFLIYFQGTGAADDSGLPNDRFFAVRPEGSVSTLKIQRTERGDSAVYLCASRYPGRNPEYGYTFGSGTRLTVV.